These 9 T cell receptor beta chains were sequenced from one sample in a study of regulatory T cells in long-lasting Graves disease (dated by TCRdb to the early 2020s). In light of the paper, this sample's time point label describes: persistent/refractory GD, antithyroid drugs over 5 years with positive TRAb. For both TCR sequencing and RNA sequencing, RNA was extracted from PBMCs using TRIzol. Receptor libraries were prepared by multiplex PCR. Sequencing relied on an Illumina HiSeq 4000. To build TCR beta libraries, CDR3 regions were amplified by Arm-PCR using iRepertoire HTBI primers. TCRdb passed the public sequencing reads through fastp at Q25 and MiXCR, retaining productive beta sequences. For every CDR3 protein sequence, its rows merge into one entry that carries the most common genes and DNA. This sample holds roughly 450,000 distinct CDR3 sequences; about a quarter were observed only once. Roughly 26% of the sample lies in the top ten.

Sequencing was performed on peripheral blood mononuclear cells (PBMCs), taken when the disease was refractory, from a patient treated with antithyroid drugs. The receptors shown here come from a female donor with Graves disease.

This clonotype has a handful of counts. This chain uses TRBV7-3 with TRBJ2-1; TRBD1 aligns across 8 bases. Germline-derived CDR1 and CDR2 are SGHTA and FQGTGA. The CDR3 spans 14 residues. V lost 4 bases, J lost 6 bases, and 5 bases stayed unmatched. The CDR3 DNA reads as TGTGCCAGCAGCTCCGGGACAGGAATCAATGAGCAGTTCTTC. Protein product: CASSSGTGINEQFF.

In its sample, this clonotype was seen a few times. The chain combines TRBV9 with TRBJ2-1; D may correspond to TRBD1 or TRBD2 (5 bases each). The CDR3 covers 15 residues. V gave up 2 bases and J gave up 2 bases, with 11 bases separating them. From germline, CDR1 is SGDLS and CDR2 YYNGEE. CDR3 loop: CASSVEVGAYNEQFF. The CDR3 coding sequence is TGTGCCAGCAGCGTTGAGGTGGGGGCCTACAATGAGCAGTTCTTC. The full variable domain, with the rest looked up from reference TRBV9 and TRBJ2-1, is DSGVTQTPKHLITATGQRVTLRCSPRSGDLSVYWYQQSLDQGLQFLIQYYNGEERAKGNILERFSAQQFPDLHSELNLSSLELGDSALYFCASSVEVGAYNEQFFGPGTRLTVL.

The chain is built from TRBV20-1 and TRBJ2-3, with 7 bases lining up with TRBD1. This CDR3 spans 12 amino acids. CDR1 is DFQATT and CDR2 is SNEGSKA in the germline V gene (reference sequence). Losses at the gene ends were 7 bases for V and 6 bases for J; bases not matched to a gene: 7. CDR3 sequence (DNA): TGCAGTGGGGGACAGCCAGCCGATACGCAGTATTTT. This encodes CSGGQPADTQYF.

V and J are TRBV5-1 and TRBJ1-4; D is uncertain. CDR3 length: 13 amino acids. Germline CDR1 is SGHRS and CDR2 is YFSETQ. V gave up 1 base and J gave up 8 bases, with 9 bases separating them. CDR3 sequence reads: CASSLKADEKLFF. As DNA, the CDR3 is TGCGCCAGCAGCTTGAAGGCGGACGAAAAACTGTTTTTT.

In its sample, this clonotype was seen many times. This chain connects TRBV2 to TRBJ1-3; D not certain. CDR1 and CDR2 (germline): SNHLY, FYNNEI. This CDR3 spans 12 amino acids. Trimming shortened V by 6 bases and J by 4 bases, and 7 bases separated the two germline ends. The CDR3 is CASSRFGNTIYF. In DNA, the CDR3 is TGTGCCAGCAGCCGTTTCGGAAACACCATATATTTT.

This clonotype was recorded a few times. Mismatch with germline at one junction end may stem from a read error. This chain connects TRBV18 to TRBJ1-2; 9 bases match TRBD1. Germline assignment: CDR1 KGHSH and CDR2 LQKENI. The CDR3 consists of 15 residues. The CDR3: CASSTPGQGVNGYTF. The CDR3 DNA follows: TGTGCCAGCTCAACACCGGGACAGGGAGTTAATGGCTACACCTTC.

As regards this clonotype: At one end the junction does not follow the germline gene, possibly because of a read error. The rearrangement joins TRBV28 to TRBJ1-3; D possibly corresponds to TRBD1 (5 bases). The germline CDR1 and CDR2 sequences are MDHEN and SYDVKM. The CDR3 runs 12 residues. The DNA of the CDR3 is TGTGCCAGCAGCCTTACCGGGACCTCGATGAGATTT. Residues: CASSLTGTSMRF.

To note about this clonotype: This probably arose from a read error, given a far larger clone one base away. V is TRBV6-2 or TRBV6-3 and J is TRBJ1-1; tentatively, D is TRBD1 (6 bases). The CDR3 has 16 residues. Germline V gene sequence: CDR1 MNHEY, CDR2 SVGEGT. The CDR3: CASRSEVGTLNTEAVF. For the CDR3, the DNA is TGTGCCAGCAGGAGTGAGGTCGGGACACTGAACACTGAAGCTGTCTTT.

The genes are TRBV5-8 and TRBJ1-5; possible D gene TRBD1, 5 bases. The V end was cut by 3 bases, the J end by 6 bases, with 19 bases between. Germline CDR1 reads SGHTS; CDR2 reads YDEGEE. This CDR3 is 16 amino acids long. CDR3 region: CASSSQGRSFGQPQHF. In nucleotides, the CDR3 is TGTGCCAGCAGCTCTCAGGGACGGTCCTTCGGTCAGCCCCAGCATTTT.